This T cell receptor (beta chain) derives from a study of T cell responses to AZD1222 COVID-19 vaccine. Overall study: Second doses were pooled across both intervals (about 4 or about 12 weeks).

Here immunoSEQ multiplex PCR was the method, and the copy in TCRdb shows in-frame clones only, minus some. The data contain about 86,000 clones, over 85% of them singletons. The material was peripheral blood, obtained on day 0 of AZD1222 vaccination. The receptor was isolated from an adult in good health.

The CDR3 is CASSLSSAGGYNEQFF. DNA for the CDR3: TGTGCCAGCAGCCTATCGTCGGCGGGAGGTTACAATGAGCAGTTCTTC. The chain couples TRBV5-4 to TRBJ2-1; 8 positions agree with TRBD2. This CDR3 has 16 residues. Trimming took 4 bases from V and 4 from J; bases not matched to a gene: 10. Per the germline V gene, CDR1 is SGHNT and CDR2 is YYREEE (reference sequence).